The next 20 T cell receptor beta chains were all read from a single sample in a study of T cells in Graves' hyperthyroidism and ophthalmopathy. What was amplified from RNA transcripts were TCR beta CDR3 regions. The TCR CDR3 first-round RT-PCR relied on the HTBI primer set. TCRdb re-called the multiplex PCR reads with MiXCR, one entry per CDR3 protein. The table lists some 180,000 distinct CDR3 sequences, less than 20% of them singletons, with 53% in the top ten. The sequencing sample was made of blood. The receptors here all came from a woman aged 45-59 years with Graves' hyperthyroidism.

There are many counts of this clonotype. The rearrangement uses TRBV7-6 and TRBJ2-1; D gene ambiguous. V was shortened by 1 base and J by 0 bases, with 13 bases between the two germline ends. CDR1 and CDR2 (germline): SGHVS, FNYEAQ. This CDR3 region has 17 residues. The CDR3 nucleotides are TGTGCCAGCAGCTTAGATGCTGGCGGAAGCTCCTACAATGAGCAGTTCTTC. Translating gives CASSLDAGGSSYNEQFF.

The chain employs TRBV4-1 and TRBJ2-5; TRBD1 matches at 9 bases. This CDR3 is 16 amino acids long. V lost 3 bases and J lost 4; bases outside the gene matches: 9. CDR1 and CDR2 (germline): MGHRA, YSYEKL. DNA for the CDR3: TGCGCCAGCAGCCAGAAGCCACAGGGGGCGAGAGAGACCCAGTACTTC. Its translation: CASSQKPQGARETQYF.

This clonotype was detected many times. In nucleotides, the CDR3 is TGTGCCAGCAGTTACTGGACTAGCGGGACATATGAGCAGTTCTTC. It specifies CASSYWTSGTYEQFF. The chain employs TRBV6-6 and TRBJ2-1; 12 bases agree with TRBD2. The CDR3 consists of 15 residues. With 1 base clipped from V and 8 bases from J, the junction kept 3 bases outside the gene matches. CDR1 is MNHNY and CDR2 is SVGAGI in the germline V gene (reference sequence).

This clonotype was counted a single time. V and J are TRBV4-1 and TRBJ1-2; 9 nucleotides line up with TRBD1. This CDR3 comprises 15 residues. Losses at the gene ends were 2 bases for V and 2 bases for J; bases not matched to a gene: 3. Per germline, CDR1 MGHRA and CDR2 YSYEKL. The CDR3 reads CASSQPGQGNYGYTF. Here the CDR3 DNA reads TGCGCCAGCAGCCAACCGGGACAGGGAAACTATGGCTACACCTTC.

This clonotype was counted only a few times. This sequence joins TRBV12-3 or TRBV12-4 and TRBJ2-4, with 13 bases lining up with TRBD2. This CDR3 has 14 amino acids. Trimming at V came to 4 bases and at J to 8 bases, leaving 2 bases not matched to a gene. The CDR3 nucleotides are TGTGCCAGCAGTTCGACTAGCGGGAGGTACATTCAGTACTTC. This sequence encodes CASSSTSGRYIQYF.

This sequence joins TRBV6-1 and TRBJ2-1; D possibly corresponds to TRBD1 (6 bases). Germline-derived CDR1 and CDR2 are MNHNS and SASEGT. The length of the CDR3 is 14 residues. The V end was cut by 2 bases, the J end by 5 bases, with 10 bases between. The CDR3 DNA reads TGTGCCAGCAGTGAACAGCCAGGGGACAATGAGCAGTTCTTC. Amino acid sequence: CASSEQPGDNEQFF.

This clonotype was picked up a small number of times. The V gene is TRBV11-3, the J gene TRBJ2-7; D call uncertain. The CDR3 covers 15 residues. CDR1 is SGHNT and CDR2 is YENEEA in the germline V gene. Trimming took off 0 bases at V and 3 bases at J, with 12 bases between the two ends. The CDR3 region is CASSLDHTENYEQYF. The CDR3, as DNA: TGTGCCAGCAGCTTAGATCATACGGAGAACTACGAGCAGTACTTC.

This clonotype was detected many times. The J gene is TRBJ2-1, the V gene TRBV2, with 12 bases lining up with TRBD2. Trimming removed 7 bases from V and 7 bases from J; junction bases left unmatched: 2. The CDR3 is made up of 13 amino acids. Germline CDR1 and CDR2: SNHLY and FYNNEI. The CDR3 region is CASKLAGGNEQFF. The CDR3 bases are TGTGCCAGCAAACTAGCGGGAGGAAATGAGCAGTTCTTC.

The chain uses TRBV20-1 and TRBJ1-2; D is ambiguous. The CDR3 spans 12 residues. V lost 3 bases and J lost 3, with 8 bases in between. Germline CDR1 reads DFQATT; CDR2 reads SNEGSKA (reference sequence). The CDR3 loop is CSARMSDYGYTF. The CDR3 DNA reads TGCAGTGCTAGGATGTCAGACTATGGCTACACCTTC.

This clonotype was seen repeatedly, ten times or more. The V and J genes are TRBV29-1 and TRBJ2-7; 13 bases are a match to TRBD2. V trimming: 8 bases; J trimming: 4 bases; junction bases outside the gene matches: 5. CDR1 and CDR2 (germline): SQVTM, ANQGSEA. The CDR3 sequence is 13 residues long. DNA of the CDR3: TGCAGCTTTTGGACTAGCGGGAGTTACGAGCAGTACTTC. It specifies CSFWTSGSYEQYF.

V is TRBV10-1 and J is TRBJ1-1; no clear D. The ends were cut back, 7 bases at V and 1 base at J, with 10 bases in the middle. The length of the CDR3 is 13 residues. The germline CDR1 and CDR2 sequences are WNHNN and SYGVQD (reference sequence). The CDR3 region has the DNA TGCGCCAGCACGGCATTACCGAACACTGAAGCTTTCTTT. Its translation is CASTALPNTEAFF.

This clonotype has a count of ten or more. The CDR3 region has the DNA TGTGCCAGCAGAACAGGGACTTACGAGCAGTACTTC. Its protein is CASRTGTYEQYF. The rearrangement uses TRBV28 and TRBJ2-7, with D perhaps assigned TRBD1 or TRBD2 (6 bases each). This CDR3 has 12 residues. V dropped 6 bases and J dropped 4 bases, with 10 bases sitting between them. Germline CDR1 reads MDHEN; CDR2 reads SYDVKM.

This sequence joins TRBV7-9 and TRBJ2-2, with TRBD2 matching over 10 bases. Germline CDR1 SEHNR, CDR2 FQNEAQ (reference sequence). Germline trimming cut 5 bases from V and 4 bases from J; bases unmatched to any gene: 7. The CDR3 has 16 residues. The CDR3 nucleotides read TGTGCCAGCAGCCACCTAGCGGGAGATCCCACCGGGGAGCTGTTTTTT. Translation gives CASSHLAGDPTGELFF.

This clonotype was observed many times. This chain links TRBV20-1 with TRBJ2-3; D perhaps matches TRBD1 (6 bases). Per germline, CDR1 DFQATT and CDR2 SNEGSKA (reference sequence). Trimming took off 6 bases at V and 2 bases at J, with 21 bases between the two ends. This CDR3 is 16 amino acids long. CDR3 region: CSADHYRVSFTDTQYF. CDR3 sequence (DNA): TGCAGTGCCGACCATTACAGGGTTTCTTTCACAGATACGCAGTATTTT.

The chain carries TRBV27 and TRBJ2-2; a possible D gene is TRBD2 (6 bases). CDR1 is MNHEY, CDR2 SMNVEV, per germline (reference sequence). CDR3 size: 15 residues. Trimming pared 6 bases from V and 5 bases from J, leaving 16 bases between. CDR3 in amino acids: CASSPLAKKTGELFF. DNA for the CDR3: TGTGCCAGCAGCCCTCTAGCGAAGAAAACCGGGGAGCTGTTTTTT.

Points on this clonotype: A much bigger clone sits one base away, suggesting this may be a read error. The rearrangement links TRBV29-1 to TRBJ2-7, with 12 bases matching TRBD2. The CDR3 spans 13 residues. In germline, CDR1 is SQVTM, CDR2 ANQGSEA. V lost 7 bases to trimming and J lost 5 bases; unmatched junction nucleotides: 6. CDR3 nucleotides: TGCAGCGCCGCTAGCGGGGGGGTGAACGAGCAGTACTTC. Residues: CSAASGGVNEQYF.

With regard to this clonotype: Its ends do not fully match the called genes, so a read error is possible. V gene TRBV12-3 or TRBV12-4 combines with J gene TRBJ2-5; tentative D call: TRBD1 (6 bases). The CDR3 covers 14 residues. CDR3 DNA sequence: TGTGCCAGCAGTCCGGGGACATCCCAAGGGACCCAGTACTTC. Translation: CASSPGTSQGTQYF.

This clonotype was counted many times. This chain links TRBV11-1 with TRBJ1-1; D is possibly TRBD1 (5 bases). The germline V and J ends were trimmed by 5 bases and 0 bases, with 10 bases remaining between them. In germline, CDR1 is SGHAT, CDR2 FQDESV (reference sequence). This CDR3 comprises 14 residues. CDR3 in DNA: TGTGCCAGCAGCCGGGGCTGGATGAACACTGAAGCTTTCTTT. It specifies CASSRGWMNTEAFF. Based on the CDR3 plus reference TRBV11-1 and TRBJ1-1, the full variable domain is EAEVAQSPRYKITEKSQAVAFWCDPISGHATLYWYRQILGQGPELLVQFQDESVVDDSQLPKDRFSAERLKGVDSTLKIQPAELGDSAMYLCASSRGWMNTEAFFGQGTRLTVV.

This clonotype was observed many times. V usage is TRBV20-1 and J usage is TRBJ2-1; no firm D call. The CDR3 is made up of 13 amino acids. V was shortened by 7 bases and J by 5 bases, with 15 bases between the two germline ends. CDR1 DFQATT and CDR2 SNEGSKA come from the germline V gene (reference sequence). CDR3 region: CSVNARVDNEQFF. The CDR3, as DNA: TGCAGTGTTAACGCTAGGGTAGACAATGAGCAGTTCTTC.

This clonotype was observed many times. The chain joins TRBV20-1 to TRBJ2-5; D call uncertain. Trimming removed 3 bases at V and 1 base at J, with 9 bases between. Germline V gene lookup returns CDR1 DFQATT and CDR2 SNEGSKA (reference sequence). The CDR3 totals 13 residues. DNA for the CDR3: TGCAGTGCTAGTGGTGGGTCCCAAGAGACCCAGTACTTC. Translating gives CSASGGSQETQYF.